This is a list of T cell receptor beta chains from one sample in a study of blood T cell repertoires in COVID-19. Here immunoSEQ multiplex PCR was the method, and the copy in TCRdb shows in-frame clones only, minus some. The sample consists of around 50,000 clones, around 89% of them appearing once. What was sequenced was peripheral blood. The receptors shown here come from a human donor in a cohort sampled during active COVID-19. Both conserved end residues are part of each CDR3. The order of the fields is D gene, clone size, V gene, J gene, CDR3 protein, CDR3 DNA. A D gene is named only where the DNA matches it firmly. Not all rows give a size; the values are once, few, many and, for expanded clones, a class.

D gene: TRBD1; clone size: -; V gene: TRBV6-4; J gene: TRBJ2-3; CDR3 protein: CASRQGTASTDTQYF; CDR3 DNA: TGTGCCAGCAGGCAAGGGACAGCTAGCACAGATACGCAGTATTTT
D gene: TRBD1; clone size: -; V gene: TRBV27; J gene: TRBJ2-1; CDR3 protein: CASTGGQGASYNEQFF; CDR3 DNA: TGTGCCAGCACCGGGGGACAGGGCGCATCCTACAATGAGCAGTTCTTC
D gene: -; clone size: -; V gene: TRBV4-3; J gene: TRBJ1-6; CDR3 protein: CASSLRGSPLHF; CDR3 DNA: TGCGCCAGCAGCCTCAGGGGTTCACCCCTCCACTTT
D gene: -; clone size: -; V gene: TRBV5-1; J gene: TRBJ2-6; CDR3 protein: CASTGTRDSGANVLTF; CDR3 DNA: TGCGCCAGCACCGGGACAAGAGACTCTGGGGCCAACGTCCTGACTTTC
D gene: TRBD2; clone size: -; V gene: TRBV7-2; J gene: TRBJ2-1; CDR3 protein: CASSLGAGGRRWVEQFF; CDR3 DNA: TGTGCCAGCAGCTTAGGGGCGGGGGGCCGGCGATGGGTAGAGCAGTTCTTC
D gene: -; clone size: -; V gene: TRBV6-5; J gene: TRBJ1-2; CDR3 protein: CASSYSAGVGYTF; CDR3 DNA: TGTGCCAGCAGTTACTCAGCAGGGGTAGGCTACACCTTC
D gene: -; clone size: -; V gene: TRBV18; J gene: TRBJ1-6; CDR3 protein: CASSPPRVPRFLHF; CDR3 DNA: TGTGCCAGCTCACCACCCAGGGTGCCGAGGTTCCTCCACTTT
D gene: -; clone size: -; V gene: TRBV10-3; J gene: TRBJ2-6; CDR3 protein: CASAAGDSGANVLTF; CDR3 DNA: TGTGCCTCTGCGGCAGGGGACTCTGGGGCCAACGTCCTGACTTTC
D gene: TRBD1; clone size: -; V gene: TRBV9; J gene: TRBJ1-1; CDR3 protein: CASSRDRQHLMNTEAFF; CDR3 DNA: TGTGCCAGCAGTAGGGACAGGCAACACTTAATGAACACTGAAGCTTTCTTT
D gene: TRBD2; clone size: -; V gene: TRBV5-4; J gene: TRBJ2-5; CDR3 protein: CASSYTSGVQETQYF; CDR3 DNA: TGTGCCAGCAGCTATACTAGCGGGGTCCAAGAGACCCAGTACTTC
D gene: TRBD1; clone size: -; V gene: TRBV7-2; J gene: TRBJ2-7; CDR3 protein: CASRKDRGGTYEQYF; CDR3 DNA: TGTGCCAGCAGGAAAGACAGGGGGGGAACCTACGAGCAGTACTTC
D gene: -; clone size: once; V gene: TRBV9; J gene: TRBJ2-1; CDR3 protein: CASSLAIYNEQFF; CDR3 DNA: TGTGCCAGCAGCCTTGCGATTTACAATGAGCAGTTCTTC
D gene: TRBD1; clone size: once; V gene: TRBV7-8; J gene: TRBJ2-7; CDR3 protein: CASSLRTGSLYEQYF; CDR3 DNA: TGTGCCAGCAGCTTAAGGACAGGTTCCCTCTACGAGCAGTACTTC
D gene: TRBD1; clone size: -; V gene: TRBV19; J gene: TRBJ2-7; CDR3 protein: CASNNQGARHEQYF; CDR3 DNA: TGTGCCAGTAACAACCAGGGGGCGCGCCACGAGCAGTACTTC
D gene: -; clone size: -; V gene: TRBV6-5; J gene: TRBJ1-5; CDR3 protein: CASSTGQIGQPQHF; CDR3 DNA: TGTGCCAGCAGTACCGGACAGATCGGTCAGCCCCAGCATTTT
D gene: -; clone size: -; V gene: TRBV7-6; J gene: TRBJ2-1; CDR3 protein: CASSIGRGGEQFF; CDR3 DNA: TGTGCCAGCAGCATTGGACGGGGTGGTGAGCAGTTCTTC
D gene: TRBD1; clone size: -; V gene: TRBV6-5; J gene: TRBJ1-5; CDR3 protein: CASSPRQGSNQPQHF; CDR3 DNA: TGTGCCAGCAGTCCTCGACAGGGGAGCAATCAGCCCCAGCATTTT
D gene: TRBD1; clone size: -; V gene: TRBV28; J gene: TRBJ1-3; CDR3 protein: CASSFGTLGQAGNTIYF; CDR3 DNA: TGTGCCAGCAGTTTTGGCACTTTGGGACAGGCTGGAAACACCATATATTTT
D gene: -; clone size: -; V gene: TRBV19; J gene: TRBJ1-5; CDR3 protein: CASSPVRSKNQPQHF; CDR3 DNA: TGTGCCAGTAGTCCCGTCAGGTCGAAAAATCAGCCCCAGCATTTT
D gene: TRBD1; clone size: -; V gene: TRBV7-6; J gene: TRBJ2-5; CDR3 protein: CASSPGQGWTQYF; CDR3 DNA: TGTGCCAGCAGCCCGGGACAGGGGTGGACCCAGTACTTC
D gene: TRBD1; clone size: -; V gene: TRBV6-5; J gene: TRBJ1-5; CDR3 protein: CASSSDREVGQPQHF; CDR3 DNA: TGTGCCAGCAGTTCGGACAGGGAGGTCGGGCAGCCCCAGCATTTT
D gene: TRBD2; clone size: -; V gene: TRBV4-3; J gene: TRBJ2-1; CDR3 protein: CASSLQTSGATIGEQFF; CDR3 DNA: TGCGCCAGCAGCCTCCAGACTAGCGGGGCCACAATCGGTGAGCAGTTCTTC
D gene: TRBD1; clone size: -; V gene: TRBV5-1; J gene: TRBJ1-1; CDR3 protein: CASRSRTGNTEAFF; CDR3 DNA: TGCGCCAGCAGGAGTCGGACAGGGAACACTGAAGCTTTCTTT
D gene: TRBD1; clone size: -; V gene: TRBV10-3; J gene: TRBJ1-4; CDR3 protein: CAISEGDRGFEKLFF; CDR3 DNA: TGTGCCATCAGTGAGGGGGACAGGGGGTTCGAAAAACTGTTTTTT
D gene: -; clone size: once; V gene: TRBV7-2; J gene: TRBJ1-2; CDR3 protein: CASSPALGEGDNYGYTF; CDR3 DNA: TGTGCCAGCAGCCCCGCCCTCGGGGAGGGGGATAACTATGGCTACACCTTC
D gene: -; clone size: -; V gene: TRBV18; J gene: TRBJ2-3; CDR3 protein: CASSPTQSTDTQYF; CDR3 DNA: TGTGCCAGCTCACCTACCCAGAGCACAGATACGCAGTATTTT
D gene: TRBD2; clone size: -; V gene: TRBV19; J gene: TRBJ2-4; CDR3 protein: CASGPSGTAKNIQYF; CDR3 DNA: TGTGCCAGTGGGCCTAGCGGGACAGCCAAAAACATTCAGTACTTC
D gene: -; clone size: -; V gene: TRBV6-5; J gene: TRBJ2-5; CDR3 protein: CASSYLQGEGGETQYF; CDR3 DNA: TGTGCCAGCAGTTACTTACAGGGCGAGGGTGGAGAGACCCAGTACTTC
D gene: -; clone size: -; V gene: TRBV9; J gene: TRBJ2-1; CDR3 protein: CASSVVSSGYNEQFF; CDR3 DNA: TGTGCCAGCAGCGTAGTTAGTAGCGGATACAATGAGCAGTTCTTC
D gene: TRBD2; clone size: -; V gene: TRBV6-5; J gene: TRBJ2-7; CDR3 protein: CASRVAGDHGEQYF; CDR3 DNA: TGTGCCAGCAGAGTAGCGGGGGATCATGGCGAGCAGTACTTC
D gene: TRBD2; clone size: -; V gene: TRBV27; J gene: TRBJ2-1; CDR3 protein: CASTLTGGYNEQFF; CDR3 DNA: TGTGCCAGCACCCTAACGGGGGGCTACAATGAGCAGTTCTTC
D gene: -; clone size: -; V gene: TRBV5-1; J gene: TRBJ2-3; CDR3 protein: CASSPAIVGQLDRSTDTQYF; CDR3 DNA: TGCGCCAGCAGCCCGGCTATTGTAGGACAGCTTGACCGTAGCACAGATACGCAGTATTTT
D gene: TRBD2; clone size: once; V gene: TRBV4-3; J gene: TRBJ2-7; CDR3 protein: CASSQGVAGAYEQYF; CDR3 DNA: TGCGCCAGCAGCCAAGGAGTAGCGGGTGCCTACGAGCAGTACTTC
D gene: TRBD1; clone size: -; V gene: TRBV19; J gene: TRBJ2-1; CDR3 protein: CASNEGQLSYNEQFF; CDR3 DNA: TGTGCCAGTAACGAGGGACAGCTCTCCTACAATGAGCAGTTCTTC
D gene: TRBD2; clone size: -; V gene: TRBV11-3; J gene: TRBJ2-3; CDR3 protein: CASSLTTSGVSDTQYF; CDR3 DNA: TGTGCCAGCAGCCTGACGACTAGCGGGGTCTCAGATACGCAGTATTTT
D gene: -; clone size: -; V gene: TRBV7-9; J gene: TRBJ1-6; CDR3 protein: CASSSDPLGGFSPLHF; CDR3 DNA: TGTGCCAGCAGCTCCGACCCCTTAGGAGGTTTTTCACCCCTCCACTTT
D gene: -; clone size: few; V gene: TRBV11-3; J gene: TRBJ2-2; CDR3 protein: CASSRQGQSTGELFF; CDR3 DNA: TGTGCCAGTTCCAGGCAGGGACAATCCACCGGGGAGCTGTTTTTT
D gene: -; clone size: -; V gene: TRBV5-1; J gene: TRBJ1-1; CDR3 protein: CASSSTGRNTEAFF; CDR3 DNA: TGCGCCAGCAGTAGTACAGGACGAAACACTGAAGCTTTCTTT
D gene: -; clone size: -; V gene: TRBV7-2; J gene: TRBJ2-1; CDR3 protein: CASSSTGYNEQFF; CDR3 DNA: TGTGCCAGCAGTTCTACAGGCTACAATGAGCAGTTCTTC
D gene: TRBD1; clone size: once; V gene: TRBV3-1/TRBV3-2; J gene: TRBJ2-7; CDR3 protein: CASSPNRGRLVYEQYF; CDR3 DNA: TGTGCCAGCAGCCCAAACAGGGGGCGTCTCGTCTACGAGCAGTACTTC
D gene: -; clone size: once; V gene: TRBV24-1; J gene: TRBJ2-7; CDR3 protein: CATRTAQGSVRYEQYF; CDR3 DNA: TGTGCCACCAGGACAGCACAGGGTAGTGTGCGATACGAGCAGTACTTC
D gene: TRBD2; clone size: -; V gene: TRBV19; J gene: TRBJ2-3; CDR3 protein: CASMAGGPTDTQYF; CDR3 DNA: TGTGCCAGTATGGCGGGGGGTCCCACAGATACGCAGTATTTT
D gene: -; clone size: few; V gene: TRBV28; J gene: TRBJ2-2; CDR3 protein: CASSTYYLMNTGELFF; CDR3 DNA: TGTGCCAGCAGTACATACTACCTCATGAACACCGGGGAGCTGTTTTTT
D gene: TRBD1; clone size: once; V gene: TRBV4-3; J gene: TRBJ1-4; CDR3 protein: CASSQNPDRAYEKLFF; CDR3 DNA: TGCGCCAGCAGCCAAAACCCGGACAGGGCGTATGAAAAACTGTTTTTT
D gene: TRBD1; clone size: -; V gene: TRBV5-1; J gene: TRBJ2-5; CDR3 protein: CASSLEGRGFETQYF; CDR3 DNA: TGCGCCAGCAGCTTGGAAGGCAGGGGGTTTGAGACCCAGTACTTC
D gene: TRBD2; clone size: -; V gene: TRBV6-5; J gene: TRBJ2-2; CDR3 protein: CASSYFRGGAVGELFF; CDR3 DNA: TGTGCCAGCAGTTACTTCCGGGGGGGAGCTGTTGGGGAGCTGTTTTTT
D gene: TRBD2; clone size: -; V gene: TRBV5-1; J gene: TRBJ2-2; CDR3 protein: CASSSGGTNTGELFF; CDR3 DNA: TGCGCCAGCAGCTCCGGGGGGACGAACACCGGGGAGCTGTTTTTT
D gene: TRBD2; clone size: -; V gene: TRBV7-9; J gene: TRBJ2-7; CDR3 protein: CASSLGFAGVNYEQYF; CDR3 DNA: TGTGCCAGCAGCTTAGGGTTCGCGGGGGTCAACTACGAGCAGTACTTC